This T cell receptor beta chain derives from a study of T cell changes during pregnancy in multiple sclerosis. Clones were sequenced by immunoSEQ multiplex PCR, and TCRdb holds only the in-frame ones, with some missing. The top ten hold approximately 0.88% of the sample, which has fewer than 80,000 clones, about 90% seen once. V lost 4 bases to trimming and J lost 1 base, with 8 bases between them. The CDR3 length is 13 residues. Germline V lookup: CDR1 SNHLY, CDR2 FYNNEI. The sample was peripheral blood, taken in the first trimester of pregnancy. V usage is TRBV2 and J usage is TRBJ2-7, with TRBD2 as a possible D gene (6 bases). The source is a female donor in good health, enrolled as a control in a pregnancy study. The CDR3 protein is CASSAGESYEQYF. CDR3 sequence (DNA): TGTGCCAGCAGTGCGGGGGAATCCTACGAGCAGTACTTC.